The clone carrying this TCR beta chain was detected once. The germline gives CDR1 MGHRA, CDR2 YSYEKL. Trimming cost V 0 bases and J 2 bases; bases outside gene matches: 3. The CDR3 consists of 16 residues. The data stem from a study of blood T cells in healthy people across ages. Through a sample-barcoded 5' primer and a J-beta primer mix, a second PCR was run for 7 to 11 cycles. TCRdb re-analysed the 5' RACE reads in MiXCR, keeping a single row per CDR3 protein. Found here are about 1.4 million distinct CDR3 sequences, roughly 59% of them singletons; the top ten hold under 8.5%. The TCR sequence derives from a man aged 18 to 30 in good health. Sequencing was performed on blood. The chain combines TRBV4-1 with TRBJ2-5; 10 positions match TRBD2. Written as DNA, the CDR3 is TGCGCCAGCAGCCAAGAGGCTAGCGGGGGACAAGAGACCCAGTACTTC. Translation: CASSQEASGGQETQYF.